Following are 29 T cell receptor beta chains from one sample sequenced in a study of T cells after yellow fever vaccination. TCRdb reprocessed the 5' RACE reads via MiXCR and lists one record per CDR3 protein. The sample yields about 26,000 distinct CDR3 sequences, 4% to 5.5% seen once. The material sequenced was PBMCs, either bulk or a sorted T-cell subset (CD4+, CD8+, memory, or dextramer-sorted; not recorded which), taken on the day of the yellow fever booster vaccination. These receptors originate from a man between 18 and 29 years old who received the YFV17D yellow fever vaccine.

This clonotype was recorded many times. CDR3 sequence reads: CASSLGAPGGTEAFF. In DNA, the CDR3 is TGTGCCAGCAGCTTGGGGGCGCCCGGTGGTACTGAAGCTTTCTTT. The chain combines TRBV5-5 with TRBJ1-1; D is unresolved. The germline V gene encodes CDR1 SGHKS and CDR2 YYEKEE (reference sequence). This CDR3 comprises 15 residues. V was pared by 0 bases and J by 5 bases, with 14 bases between.

Many counts were recorded for this clonotype. The J gene is TRBJ2-4, the V gene TRBV28; TRBD2 agrees at 10 bases. This CDR3 spans 16 amino acids. Germline CDR1 is MDHEN and CDR2 is SYDVKM. Trimming at V came to 5 bases and at J to 0 bases, leaving 4 bases not matched to a gene. The CDR3 reads CASSRTSGVAKNIQYF. The CDR3 DNA is TGTGCCAGCAGTCGGACTAGCGGTGTAGCCAAAAACATTCAGTACTTC.

This clonotype was seen at least ten times. J is TRBJ2-5 and V is TRBV6-1, with 11 positions matching TRBD2. The length of the CDR3 is 17 residues. The ends lost 2 bases at V and 5 bases at J; junction bases unmatched: 10. Germline V CDR1 and CDR2: MNHNS, SASEGT. Written as DNA, the CDR3 is TGTGCCAGCAGTGAACAGCCACTAGCGGGGGATGTCGAGACCCAGTACTTC. Encoded protein: CASSEQPLAGDVETQYF.

The table lists this clonotype with a few counts. The chain couples TRBV4-1 to TRBJ2-5, with D possibly TRBD2 on 6 matching bases. The CDR3 runs 14 residues. V lost 0 bases and J lost 9, with 14 bases in between. CDR1 MGHRA and CDR2 YSYEKL come from the germline V gene. The CDR3 sequence: CASSQDLEGRPQYF. CDR3 nucleotides: TGCGCCAGCAGCCAAGATTTGGAGGGGAGGCCCCAGTACTTC.

This clonotype was seen ten or more times. This chain links TRBV20-1 with TRBJ1-1; tentative D call: TRBD1 (5 bases). Germline V gene data show CDR1 as DFQATT and CDR2 as SNEGSKA (reference sequence). The CDR3 is made up of 11 amino acids. Trimming shortened V by 4 bases and J by 7 bases, and 10 bases separated the two germline ends. DNA for the CDR3: TGCAGTGCTACGGGACCGATTGAAGCTTTCTTT. The encoded protein is CSATGPIEAFF.

This clonotype was counted only a few times. This may come from a read error, since a much larger clone is one base off. The chain uses TRBV4-2 and TRBJ2-7; D is uncertain. Germline CDR1 reads LGHNA; CDR2 reads YNFKEQ. With 8 bases removed from V and 2 bases from J, the gap between germline ends came to 10 bases. The length of the CDR3 is 12 residues. CDR3 in DNA: TGTGCCAGCTCTCTGGGGACCTACGAGCAGTACTTC. Translating it yields CASSLGTYEQYF.

This clonotype was observed many times. The chain uses TRBV12-3 or TRBV12-4 and TRBJ2-3; possibly TRBD2 for D (7 bases). The CDR3 runs to 17 residues. V lost 6 bases and J lost 6, with 25 bases in between. This chain's CDR3 is CASSSRIRGGPGDTQYF. The DNA of the CDR3 is TGTGCCAGCAGCTCCCGTATTAGGGGGGGGCCCGGGGATACGCAGTATTTT.

The genes are TRBV3-1 and TRBJ1-2; no definite D call. The length of the CDR3 is 15 residues. The germline V and J ends were trimmed by 3 bases and 2 bases, with 13 bases remaining between them. From germline, CDR1 is LGHDT and CDR2 YNNKEL (reference sequence). The CDR3 is CASSHHGLANYGYTF. The CDR3 nucleotides read TGTGCCAGCAGCCATCACGGGTTGGCAAACTATGGCTACACCTTC.

In this sample, this clonotype turned up many times. The gene calls are TRBV6-2 or TRBV6-3 and TRBJ2-3, with D tentatively TRBD1 (6 bases). Germline V gene sequence: CDR1 MNHEY, CDR2 SVGEGT. The V gene lost 5 bases and the J gene lost 2 bases, with 11 bases spanning the gap. This CDR3 spans 14 amino acids. The CDR3 spells CASSQGPDTDTQYF. In nucleotides, the CDR3 is TGTGCCAGCAGTCAGGGGCCCGACACAGATACGCAGTATTTT.

Many counts were recorded for this clonotype. CDR3 loop: CARQGPSYEQYF. The CDR3 DNA reads TGTGCCAGACAGGGGCCTTCCTACGAGCAGTACTTC. This chain connects TRBV9 to TRBJ2-7, with TRBD1 identical over 7 bases. CDR3 length equals 12 residues. Trimming took 8 bases from V and 1 from J; bases not matched to a gene: 3. Looked up from germline, CDR1 is SGDLS and CDR2 is YYNGEE.

This clonotype was detected many times. The chain has TRBV7-2 and TRBJ2-1, with 7 bases fitting TRBD2. Per the germline V gene, CDR1 is SGHTA and CDR2 is FQGNSA. The junction had 11 bases not matched to a gene; V was cut back by 1 base and J by 5 bases. The CDR3 is made up of 17 amino acids. The CDR3 DNA sequence: TGTGCCAGCAGCTTAGGATCGCGACTAGCCCCCGACAATGAGCAGTTCTTC. It specifies CASSLGSRLAPDNEQFF.

In its sample, this clonotype was seen many times. The chain employs TRBV19 and TRBJ2-2; D might be TRBD2 (5 bases). The CDR3 spans 14 residues. The germline V gene encodes CDR1 LNHDA and CDR2 SQIVND (reference sequence). With 3 bases removed from V and 5 bases from J, the gap between germline ends came to 10 bases. The DNA of the CDR3 is TGTGCCAGTAGTATTAGCGTCTTGACCGGGGAGCTGTTTTTT. This gives the protein CASSISVLTGELFF.

In its sample, this clonotype was seen many times. V usage is TRBV7-8 and J usage is TRBJ2-5, with D uncertain. Germline assignment: CDR1 SGHVS and CDR2 FQNEAQ. The CDR3 consists of 15 residues. V was trimmed by 5 bases and J by 2 bases, leaving 15 bases between them. The CDR3 nucleotides are TGTGCCAGCAGCCGATCTCTCTGGGGTCAAGAGACCCAGTACTTC. Amino acids: CASSRSLWGQETQYF.

Ten or more counts support this clonotype. V usage is TRBV5-6 and J usage is TRBJ2-3, with a possible D match to TRBD1 (6 bases). The CDR3 has 13 residues. CDR1 and CDR2 from the germline V gene are SGHDT and YYEEEE. Trimming removed 4 bases at V and 5 bases at J, with 11 bases between. The CDR3 sequence: CASSDTGRDTQYF. DNA for the CDR3: TGTGCCAGCAGCGACACAGGGAGAGATACGCAGTATTTT. Filled out from reference TRBV5-6 and TRBJ2-3, the complete variable domain reads DAGVTQSPTHLIKTRGQQVTLRCSPKSGHDTVSWYQQALGQGPQFIFQYYEEEERQRGNFPDRFSGHQFPNYSSELNVNALLLGDSALYLCASSDTGRDTQYFGPGTRLTVL.

This clonotype was detected ten times or more. The J gene is TRBJ1-1, the V gene TRBV27; no firm D call. Between the trimmed V and J ends, which lost 2 bases and 4 bases, there was a span of 14 bases. The CDR3 runs to 15 residues. The germline V gene has CDR1 MNHEY and CDR2 SMNVEV (reference sequence). The CDR3: CASSLGWESGTEAFF. In nucleotides, the CDR3 is TGTGCCAGCAGTTTAGGATGGGAGTCGGGCACTGAAGCTTTCTTT.

This clonotype occurred many times. V is TRBV20-1 and J is TRBJ2-7, with 8 nucleotides matching TRBD1. The CDR3 is 13 amino acids. V lost 3 bases to trimming and J lost 4 bases; unmatched junction nucleotides: 5. The germline CDR1 and CDR2 sequences are DFQATT and SNEGSKA (reference sequence). DNA of the CDR3: TGCAGTGCTAGGGGACAGGATCCTTACGAGCAGTACGTC. This translates into CSARGQDPYEQYV.

The chain couples TRBV15 to TRBJ1-1; TRBD1 is a possible D gene (6 bases). CDR3 size: 13 residues. Germline V gives CDR1 LNHNV, CDR2 YYDKDF (reference sequence). V gave up 3 bases and J gave up 6 bases, with 11 bases separating them. The CDR3 nucleotides read TGTGCCACCAGCAGTAATAAGGGGGCTGAAGCTTTCTTT. Protein product: CATSSNKGAEAFF.

This clonotype was counted between two and nine times. The CDR3 loop reads CASSYSGGSYEQYF. As DNA, the CDR3 is TGTGCCAGCAGTTACAGCGGGGGCTCCTACGAGCAGTACTTC. V gene TRBV6-2 or TRBV6-3 combines with J gene TRBJ2-7; 8 bases match TRBD2. Trimming at V came to 2 bases and at J to 0 bases, leaving 0 bases not matched to a gene. Germline V CDR1 and CDR2: MNHEY, SVGEGT. This CDR3 has 14 amino acids.

This clonotype was seen many times. The chain carries TRBV6-4 and TRBJ2-1; weak D call: TRBD2 (7 bases). Per germline, CDR1 MRHNA and CDR2 SNTAGT. Between the trimmed V and J ends, which lost 6 bases and 8 bases, there was a span of 17 bases. This CDR3 is built from 14 residues. The CDR3 region has the DNA TGTGCCAGCAGCTCGGCGGGGGAGGGGGATGAGCAGTTCTTC. Protein product: CASSSAGEGDEQFF.

In this sample, this clonotype turned up a few times. The chain has TRBV2 and TRBJ2-5, with D perhaps TRBD2 (6 bases). Trimming stripped 8 bases from V and 4 bases from J, with 11 bases between. The CDR3 covers 12 residues. From germline, CDR1 is SNHLY and CDR2 FYNNEI. The CDR3 region is CASREEGETQYF. The CDR3 coding sequence is TGTGCCAGCCGCGAGGAGGGAGAGACCCAGTACTTC.

Turning to this clonotype: A much larger clone lies one base from this, so it may be a read error. The chain combines TRBV28 with TRBJ2-1, with a tentative D call TRBD2 (5 bases). The CDR3 is 15 amino acids. Looked up from germline, CDR1 is MDHEN and CDR2 is SYDVKM. Deletions cut 3 bases from V and 7 bases from J, with 16 bases between. This CDR3 reads CASSFQVSRRNEQFF. In nucleotides, the CDR3 is TGTGCCAGCAGTTTCCAGGTATCCCGGAGGAATGAGCAGTTCTTC.

In its sample, this clonotype was seen many times. The chain combines TRBV7-2 with TRBJ2-1; TRBD2 matches 10 bases. CDR3 size: 15 residues. V gave up 6 bases and J gave up 3 bases; unmatched junction bases: 5. Germline V lookup: CDR1 SGHTA, CDR2 FQGNSA. As DNA, the CDR3 is TGTGCCAGCAGGGGATCTAGCGGGAGCTACAATGAGCAGTTCTTC. Translating it yields CASRGSSGSYNEQFF.

This clonotype has ten or more counts. The V gene is TRBV27, the J gene TRBJ2-5; the D call may be TRBD1 or TRBD2 (6 bases each). Germline V gene lookup returns CDR1 MNHEY and CDR2 SMNVEV (reference sequence). The V end lost 9 bases, the J end lost 9 bases, and 20 bases lay between the germline ends. The CDR3 sequence is 13 residues long. The CDR3 spells CASGGWGAGAQYF. The CDR3 DNA sequence: TGTGCCAGTGGAGGGTGGGGGGCTGGGGCCCAGTACTTC.

This clonotype appeared many times. The genes are TRBV7-9 and TRBJ1-1; no clear D. Germline loops: CDR1 SEHNR, CDR2 FQNEAQ (reference sequence). This CDR3 has 13 amino acids. V was clipped by 4 bases and J by 1 base, with 7 bases between them. The CDR3 spells CASSSPPNTEAFF. The CDR3 DNA sequence: TGTGCCAGCAGCTCACCTCCGAACACTGAAGCTTTCTTT.

This clonotype was seen ten or more times. The chain carries TRBV7-8 and TRBJ2-7; D possibly uses TRBD1 or TRBD2 (5 bases each). From germline, CDR1 is SGHVS and CDR2 FQNEAQ. Trimming removed 7 bases at V and 0 bases at J, with 16 bases between. The CDR3 has 15 residues. CDR3 bases: TGTGCCAGCACCCAACGGCAGGGAGCCTCCTACGAGCAGTACTTC. Protein sequence: CASTQRQGASYEQYF. Full variable domain (rest looked up from reference TRBV7-8 and TRBJ2-7): GAGVSQSPRYKVAKRGQDVALRCDPISGHVSLFWYQQALGQGPEFLTYFQNEAQLDKSGLPSDRFFAERPEGSVSTLKIQRTQQEDSAVYLCASTQRQGASYEQYFGPGTRLTVT.

This clonotype was counted at least ten times. The V and J genes are TRBV12-3 or TRBV12-4 and TRBJ2-4, with TRBD1 matching 8 bases. CDR3 length: 18 residues. With 2 bases clipped from V and 0 bases from J, the junction kept 9 bases outside the gene matches. CDR3 coding DNA: TGTGCCAGCAGTTTACCGACAGGGGCGGATATAGCCAAAAACATTCAGTACTTC. It encodes CASSLPTGADIAKNIQYF.

This clonotype was recorded many times. This rearrangement joins TRBV5-1 to TRBJ2-7, with TRBD1 as a possible D gene (6 bases). The germline V and J ends were trimmed by 0 bases and 2 bases, with 12 bases remaining between them. Germline V lookup: CDR1 SGHRS, CDR2 YFSETQ. This CDR3 has 15 amino acids. This CDR3 is CASSLEPGDAYEQYF. In nucleotides, the CDR3 is TGCGCCAGCAGCTTGGAGCCAGGGGACGCCTACGAGCAGTACTTC.

This chain uses TRBV7-2 with TRBJ1-2; a weak D match, TRBD1 (6 bases). The CDR3 totals 17 residues. The germline V and J ends were trimmed by 5 bases and 2 bases, with 21 bases remaining between them. Germline-derived CDR1 and CDR2 are SGHTA and FQGNSA. In DNA form, the CDR3 reads TGTGCCAGCAGCCGAGGTCAGGGGATCGGGCAAAACTATGGCTACACCTTC. Its protein product is CASSRGQGIGQNYGYTF. Variable domain in full (rest from reference TRBV7-2 and TRBJ1-2): GAGVSQSPSNKVTEKGKDVELRCDPISGHTALYWYRQSLGQGLEFLIYFQGNSAPDKSGLPSDRFSAERTGGSVSTLTIQRTQQEDSAVYLCASSRGQGIGQNYGYTFGSGTRLTVV.

This clonotype was recorded many times. The rearrangement uses TRBV7-8 and TRBJ2-7, with 7 nucleotides matching TRBD2. Germline-derived CDR1 and CDR2 are SGHVS and FQNEAQ. V was pared by 8 bases and J by 1 base, with 8 bases of the junction left unmatched. The CDR3 runs 14 residues. CDR3 in DNA: TGTGCCAGCGGGAGGGGCAGCGGGTCCTACGAGCAGTACTTC. This gives the protein CASGRGSGSYEQYF.